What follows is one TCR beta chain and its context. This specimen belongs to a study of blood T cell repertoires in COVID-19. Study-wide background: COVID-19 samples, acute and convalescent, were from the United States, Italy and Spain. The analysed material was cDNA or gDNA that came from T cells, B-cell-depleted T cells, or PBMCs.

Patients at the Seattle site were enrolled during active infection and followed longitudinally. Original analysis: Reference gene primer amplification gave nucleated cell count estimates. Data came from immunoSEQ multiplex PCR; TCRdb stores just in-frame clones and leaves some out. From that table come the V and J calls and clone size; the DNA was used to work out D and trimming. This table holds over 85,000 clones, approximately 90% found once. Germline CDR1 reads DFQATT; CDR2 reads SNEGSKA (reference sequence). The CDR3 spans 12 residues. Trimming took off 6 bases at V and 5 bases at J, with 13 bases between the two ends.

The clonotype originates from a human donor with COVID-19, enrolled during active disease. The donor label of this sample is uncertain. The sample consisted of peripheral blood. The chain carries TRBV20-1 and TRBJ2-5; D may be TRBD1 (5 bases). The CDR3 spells CSASQGGETQYF. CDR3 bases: TGCAGTGCAAGTCAGGGTGGGGAGACCCAGTACTTC.